The T cell receptor (beta chain) under discussion was sequenced for a study of OX40 agonist ivuxolimab in advanced cancers. Across the whole study: An anti-OX40 (CD134) antibody with agonistic activity, ivuxolimab, was administered to patients.

This CDR3 contains 19 residues. CDR1 is SGHNT, CDR2 YENEEA, per germline. V trimming: 0 bases; J trimming: 0 bases; junction bases outside the gene matches: 10. Points on this clone: Its matching antigen is unknown.

This table comes from immunoSEQ multiplex PCR, and its TCRdb copy is limited to in-frame clones, with some not included. This sample has tens of thousands of clones, with about 85% found just once. Study results and limitations: Antigens targeted by the expanded peripheral T cells were not determined.

The chain uses TRBV11-3 and TRBJ1-4, with 7 bases identical to TRBD1. Sample: CD4+ or CD8+ T cells sorted from blood, taken in a trial of the OX40 agonist ivuxolimab. This TCR came from an adult with an advanced solid tumor such as melanoma, head and neck, liver or kidney cancer. The CDR3 region has the DNA TGTGCCAGCAGCTTAGAACACCCCTGGGACAGATCAACTAATGAAAAACTGTTTTTT. This gives the protein CASSLEHPWDRSTNEKLFF.